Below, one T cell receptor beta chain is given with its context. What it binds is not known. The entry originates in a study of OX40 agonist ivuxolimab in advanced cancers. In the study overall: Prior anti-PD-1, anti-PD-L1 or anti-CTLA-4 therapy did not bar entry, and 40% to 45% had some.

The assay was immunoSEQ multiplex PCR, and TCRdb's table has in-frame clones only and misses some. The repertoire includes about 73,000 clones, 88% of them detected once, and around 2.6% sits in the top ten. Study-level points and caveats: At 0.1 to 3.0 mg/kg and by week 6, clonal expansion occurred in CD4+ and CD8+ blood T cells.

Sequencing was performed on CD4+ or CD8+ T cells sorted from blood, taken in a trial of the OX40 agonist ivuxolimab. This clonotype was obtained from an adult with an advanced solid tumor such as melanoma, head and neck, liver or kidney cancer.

The CDR3 loop is CASSRHYEQYF. The CDR3 DNA is TGTGCCAGCAGCCGCCACTACGAGCAGTACTTC. The V gene is TRBV11-1, the J gene TRBJ2-7; D gene uncertain. The CDR3 loop spans 11 amino acids. Trimming pared 5 bases from V and 3 bases from J, leaving 5 bases between. Germline loops: CDR1 SGHAT, CDR2 FQDESV (reference sequence).